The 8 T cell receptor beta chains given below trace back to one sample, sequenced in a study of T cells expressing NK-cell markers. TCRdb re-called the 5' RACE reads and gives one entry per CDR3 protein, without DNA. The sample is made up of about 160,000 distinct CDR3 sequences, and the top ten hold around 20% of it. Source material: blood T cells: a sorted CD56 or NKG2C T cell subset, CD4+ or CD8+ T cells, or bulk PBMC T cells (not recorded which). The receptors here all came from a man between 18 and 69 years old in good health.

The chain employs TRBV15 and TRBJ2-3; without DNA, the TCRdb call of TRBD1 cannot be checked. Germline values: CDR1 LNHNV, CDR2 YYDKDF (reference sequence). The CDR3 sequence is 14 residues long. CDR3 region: CATSTRGAMDTQYF.

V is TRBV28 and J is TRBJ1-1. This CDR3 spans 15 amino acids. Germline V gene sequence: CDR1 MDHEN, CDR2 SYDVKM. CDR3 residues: CASSWSRAGYTEAFF.

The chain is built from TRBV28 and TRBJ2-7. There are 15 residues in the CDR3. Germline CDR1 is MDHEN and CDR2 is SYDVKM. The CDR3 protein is CASSFHGGNSYEQYF.

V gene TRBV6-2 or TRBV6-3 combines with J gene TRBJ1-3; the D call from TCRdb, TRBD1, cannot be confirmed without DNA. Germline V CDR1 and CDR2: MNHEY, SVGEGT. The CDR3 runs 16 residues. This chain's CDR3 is CASSYWDGASGNTIYF.

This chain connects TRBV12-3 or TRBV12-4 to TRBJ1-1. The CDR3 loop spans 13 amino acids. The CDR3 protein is CASSPSSPTEAFF.

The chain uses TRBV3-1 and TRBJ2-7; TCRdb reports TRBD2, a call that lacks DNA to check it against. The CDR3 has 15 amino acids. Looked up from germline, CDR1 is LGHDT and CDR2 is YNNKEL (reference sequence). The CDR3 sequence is CASSPRGGRTYEQYF.

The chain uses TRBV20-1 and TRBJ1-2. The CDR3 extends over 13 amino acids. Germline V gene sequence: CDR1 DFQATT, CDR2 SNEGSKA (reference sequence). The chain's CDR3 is CSARGGLDYGYTF.

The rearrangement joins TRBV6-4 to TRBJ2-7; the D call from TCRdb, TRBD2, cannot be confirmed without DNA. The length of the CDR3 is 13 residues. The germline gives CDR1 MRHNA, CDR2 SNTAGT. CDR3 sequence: CASFGLLGYEQYF.